Below are 8 T cell receptor beta chains sequenced from a single sample in a study of blood T cell repertoires in COVID-19. Sequencing used immunoSEQ multiplex PCR; TCRdb keeps in-frame clones, though not all of them. The sample contains about 130,000 clones, roughly 80% of which appear only once. Sequenced: peripheral blood. The receptor set was obtained from a man aged 55-75 years with acute or convalescent COVID-19.

The table lists this clone with a few counts. This sequence joins TRBV12-3 or TRBV12-4 and TRBJ2-1; D remains ambiguous. V gave up 6 bases and J gave up 0 bases, with 6 bases separating them. The CDR3 extends over 13 amino acids. The CDR3: CASSPFSYNEQFF. The DNA for the CDR3 is TGTGCCAGCAGCCCTTTCTCCTACAATGAGCAGTTCTTC.

This clone showed up just once. The chain uses TRBV19 and TRBJ1-5, with TRBD1 matching 7 bases. Losses at the gene ends were 5 bases for V and 0 bases for J; bases not matched to a gene: 10. The CDR3 spans 17 residues. Germline CDR1 LNHDA, CDR2 SQIVND (reference sequence). CDR3 nucleotides: TGTGCCAGTAGTCCAAAAGGGGACAGTTATAGCAATCAGCCCCAGCATTTT. It translates to CASSPKGDSYSNQPQHF.

V usage is TRBV30 and J usage is TRBJ2-1; 8 bases align to TRBD2. CDR3 length equals 15 residues. Losses at the gene ends were 3 bases for V and 3 bases for J; bases not matched to a gene: 7. In germline, CDR1 is GTSNPN, CDR2 SVGIG (reference sequence). The CDR3 sequence is CAWSRLAGSYNEQFF. In DNA form, the CDR3 reads TGTGCCTGGAGCCGTCTAGCGGGTAGCTACAATGAGCAGTTCTTC.

The gene calls are TRBV19 and TRBJ1-6, with unresolved D. CDR1 is LNHDA and CDR2 is SQIVND in the germline V gene (reference sequence). Trimming stripped 2 bases from V and 6 bases from J, with 11 bases between. The CDR3 contains 15 residues. The CDR3 region has the DNA TGTGCCAGTAGTATAAGGCAGGCGTTTAATTCACCCCTCCACTTT. This codes for CASSIRQAFNSPLHF.

The J gene is TRBJ2-7, the V gene TRBV14; maybe TRBD1 (5 bases). The V end lost 3 bases, the J end lost 3 bases, and 15 bases lay between the germline ends. Germline V CDR1 and CDR2: SGHDN, FVKESK. This CDR3 is built from 15 residues. Here the CDR3 DNA reads TGTGCCAGCAGCCAGGACCGACATAGGGGCTACGAGCAGTACTTC. Its translation is CASSQDRHRGYEQYF.

This rearrangement joins TRBV11-2 to TRBJ2-7, with D tentatively TRBD2 (6 bases). From germline, CDR1 is SGHAT and CDR2 FQNNGV. CDR3 size: 16 residues. Trimming shortened V by 5 bases and J by 0 bases, and 17 bases separated the two germline ends. The CDR3 coding sequence is TGTGCCAGCAGCCCCCGCGGGACGTCGAGCTCCTACGAGCAGTACTTC. It yields the protein CASSPRGTSSSYEQYF.

The genes are TRBV20-1 and TRBJ1-6; the match to TRBD1 covers 9 bases. The germline V gene has CDR1 DFQATT and CDR2 SNEGSKA (reference sequence). The CDR3 has 13 residues. The V and J ends lost 3 bases and 8 bases, in that order; junction bases with no gene match: 2. The CDR3 bases are TGCAGTGCTAGTCGGGACAGGGATTCACCCCTCCACTTT. This sequence encodes CSASRDRDSPLHF.

This clone has only a few counts. This chain connects TRBV20-1 to TRBJ2-1; TRBD2 aligns across 12 bases. The CDR3 sequence is 15 residues long. Germline CDR1 is DFQATT and CDR2 is SNEGSKA (reference sequence). V gave up 5 bases and J gave up 5 bases; unmatched junction bases: 7. CDR3 region: CSAGGLAGRDNEQFF. In DNA, the CDR3 is TGCAGTGCTGGTGGACTAGCGGGACGGGACAATGAGCAGTTCTTC.